The 10 T cell receptor beta chains presented below share a single source sample, sequenced in a study of response to subunit inactivated influenza vaccine. TCRdb fed the RT-PCR reads into MiXCR, producing one record per CDR3 protein. The sample holds approximately 700,000 distinct CDR3 sequences, roughly 14% seen once. Sample: PBMCs from blood, taken 11 to 12 days after vaccination. All receptors come from a man over 45 who received an inactivated influenza vaccine.

The V gene is TRBV12-3 or TRBV12-4, the J gene TRBJ1-1; TRBD1 is a possible D gene (5 bases). V was clipped by 5 bases and J by 1 base, with 20 bases between them. The CDR3 runs 17 residues. This chain's CDR3 is CASSRMTRGLRNTEAFF. The CDR3 DNA reads as TGTGCCAGCAGTCGAATGACAAGGGGCCTCCGGAACACTGAAGCTTTCTTT.

This clonotype was picked up a small number of times. The V call is TRBV29-1, the J call TRBJ2-7; D uncertain. This CDR3 region has 12 residues. V shed 4 bases and J shed 4 bases, with 11 bases lying between them. Germline CDR1 reads SQVTM; CDR2 reads ANQGSEA. CDR3 DNA sequence: TGCAGCGTTGGAATAAGAAGTTACGAGCAGTACTTC. This encodes CSVGIRSYEQYF.

The genes are TRBV6-6 and TRBJ2-3, with D perhaps matching TRBD1 (6 bases). V was shortened by 7 bases and J by 8 bases, with 16 bases between the two germline ends. The CDR3 consists of 13 residues. The germline CDR1 and CDR2 sequences are MNHNY and SVGAGI (reference sequence). CDR3 nucleotide sequence: TGTGCCAGCAAATCCGGACAGACGAGTACGCAGTATTTT. As protein: CASKSGQTSTQYF.

The table lists this clonotype with a few counts. The chain employs TRBV12-3 or TRBV12-4 and TRBJ1-1; no reliable D call. This CDR3 comprises 16 residues. V was cut by 3 bases and J by 1 base, with 15 bases left in between. For the CDR3, the DNA is TGTGCCAGCAGTTTGGGTCAGTGGACGGAGAACACTGAAGCTTTCTTT. This codes for CASSLGQWTENTEAFF.

Remarks on this clonotype: Mismatch with germline at one junction end may stem from a read error. The rearrangement uses TRBV4-2 and TRBJ1-4; a weak D match, TRBD1 (5 bases). The germline V gene has CDR1 LGHNA and CDR2 YNFKEQ. This CDR3 contains 14 residues. CDR3 nucleotides: TGTGCCAGGAGCCCCGGGGGGGTCTCTGAAAAACTGTTTTTT. The encoded protein is CARSPGGVSEKLFF.

This clonotype was recorded a few times. The CDR3 nucleotides are TGTGCCAGCAGCCGGGTACAGGGGCGGGAGCCCTATGGCTACACCTTC. It codes for CASSRVQGREPYGYTF. This chain joins TRBV7-2 and TRBJ1-2; 7 bases align to TRBD1. The CDR3 spans 16 residues. Germline CDR1 and CDR2: SGHTA and FQGNSA. Losses at the gene ends were 5 bases for V and 4 bases for J; bases not matched to a gene: 13.

This clonotype was observed a handful of times. This chain uses TRBV5-1 with TRBJ1-3; D is undetermined. The V gene lost 0 bases and the J gene lost 4 bases, with 8 bases spanning the gap. From germline, CDR1 is SGHRS and CDR2 YFSETQ. The CDR3 sequence is 14 residues long. Written as DNA, the CDR3 is TGCGCCAGCAGCTTGGTAGGAGACGGAAACACCATATATTTT. Amino acids: CASSLVGDGNTIYF.

The sample holds a few counts of this clonotype. The rearrangement joins TRBV20-1 to TRBJ2-5, with D possibly TRBD2 on 5 matching bases. Germline lookup yields CDR1 DFQATT and CDR2 SNEGSKA (reference sequence). V dropped 4 bases and J dropped 5 bases, with 8 bases sitting between them. This CDR3 has 11 residues. DNA of the CDR3: TGCAGTGCTACTAGCAGGGAGACCCAGTACTTC. Protein: CSATSRETQYF.

This chain links TRBV20-1 with TRBJ2-5; D is unresolved. This CDR3 comprises 13 residues. V lost 6 bases and J lost 3, with 14 bases in between. The germline V gene has CDR1 DFQATT and CDR2 SNEGSKA (reference sequence). In DNA form, the CDR3 reads TGCAGTGCCGCCGGCTCTGCTAAAGAGACCCAGTACTTC. Residues: CSAAGSAKETQYF.

This chain uses TRBV18 with TRBJ2-5; weak D call: TRBD1 (5 bases). V lost 2 bases and J lost 6, with 10 bases in between. The CDR3 has 13 residues. CDR1 and CDR2 (germline): KGHSH, LQKENI. In DNA, the CDR3 is TGTGCCAGCTCACCAAGGCAGGGTCAGACCCAGTACTTC. Protein sequence: CASSPRQGQTQYF.